The subject of this entry is one TCR beta chain. The antigen is undetermined. This entry is derived from a study of cytomegalovirus exposure and HLA in healthy donors. V shed 0 bases and J shed 0 bases, with 11 bases lying between them. CDR1 and CDR2 from the germline V gene are SGDLS and YYNGEE. The CDR3 extends over 16 amino acids. PCR amplification relied on 60 Vbeta primers (plus 13 Jbeta primers). TCRdb's copy holds only in-frame clones and misses some; the assay was immunoSEQ multiplex PCR. The data show about 190,000 clones, 80% to 85% seen once. The study's findings and limits: The authors later found TCR association rates varying by HLA locus, with DRB1 most and HLA-C fewest. The majority of TCR sequences were rare, yet some public TCRs appeared in many donors.

The sequence was collected from a woman younger than 30 in good health and CMV-seronegative. Specimen: PBMCs. The chain combines TRBV9 with TRBJ2-3; tentatively, D is TRBD2 (5 bases). For the CDR3, the DNA is TGTGCCAGCAGCGTAGATCTGGGAGCTAGCACAGATACGCAGTATTTT. Protein: CASSVDLGASTDTQYF.